One and the same sample provided the 32 T cell receptor beta chains below, sequenced in a study of CXCR3-negative and CXCR3-positive naive CD8 T cells (dated by TCRdb to the late 2010s). Overall study outcomes, separate from this receptor: TRB CDR3s from CXCR3-positive naive cells showed higher hydrophobicity (lower Kidera factor 4), lower energy, and higher strength and volume indices than CXCR3-negative naive cells.

Their antigens remain unidentified. Instrument on record: NextSeq 550. The Human TCR Profiling Kit (MiLaboratory) was used to make UMI-labeled 5' RACE TRB cDNA libraries. TCRdb reprocessed the reads; each CDR3 protein sequence makes one entry, and DNA is unavailable. For this sample, the table gives tens of thousands of distinct CDR3 sequences. The top ten constitute approximately 0.82% of the sample. What was sequenced was naive CXCR3+ CD8+ T cells from blood. According to the study, the label for this sample's cell subset or site signals: CD45RO-CCR7+CD27+CD95- naive CD8+ T cells expressing CXCR3 (TNR3+). The receptors originated from a human donor in good health. Some clones in this sample may be carry-over from other donors' samples.

This chain joins TRBV4-3 and TRBJ2-6. The length of the CDR3 is 16 residues. The germline gives CDR1 LGHNA, CDR2 YSLEER. The CDR3 region is CASSQEDSSGANVLTF.

The rearrangement joins TRBV6-5 to TRBJ2-5; TCRdb reports TRBD1, a call that lacks DNA to check it against. CDR1 MNHEY and CDR2 SVGAGI come from the germline V gene. The CDR3 runs 15 residues. The CDR3 loop reads CASSATARSEETQYF.

The V gene is TRBV11-2, the J gene TRBJ2-7. Germline V lookup: CDR1 SGHAT, CDR2 FQNNGV. The CDR3 loop spans 14 amino acids. Here the CDR3 reads CASSLVQDLYEQYF.

CDR3 protein: CASSLRGPRKYEQYF. The J gene is TRBJ2-7, the V gene TRBV28; TCRdb's D call of TRBD1 is untestable without DNA. CDR1 is MDHEN, CDR2 SYDVKM, per germline. CDR3 length: 15 residues.

The V and J genes are TRBV27 and TRBJ2-7. The CDR3 runs 14 residues. CDR1 and CDR2 (germline): MNHEY, SMNVEV (reference sequence). The CDR3: CASSYQGSSYEQYF.

CDR3 region: CASSPPGGLLYEQYF. The chain uses TRBV27 and TRBJ2-7; no DNA is available, so the TRBD1 call from TCRdb remains unchecked. The CDR3 has 15 residues. CDR1 and CDR2 (germline): MNHEY, SMNVEV (reference sequence).

The chain joins TRBV5-1 to TRBJ1-1; no DNA is available, so the TRBD1 call from TCRdb remains unchecked. From germline, CDR1 is SGHRS and CDR2 YFSETQ. The CDR3 is 17 residues long. The CDR3 loop reads CASSLVPTGEGGPEAFF.

The chain has TRBV20-1 and TRBJ2-7. The CDR3 is 13 residues long. Germline lookup yields CDR1 DFQATT and CDR2 SNEGSKA (reference sequence). This CDR3 is CSARDLQTYEQYF.

The CDR3 loop is CSARAGGYEQYF. The chain uses TRBV20-1 and TRBJ2-7; checking the TCRdb D call of TRBD1 is not possible without DNA. The CDR3 contains 12 residues. CDR1 and CDR2 (germline): DFQATT, SNEGSKA (reference sequence).

V gene TRBV5-6 combines with J gene TRBJ2-7; the D call of TRBD1 rests on TCRdb alone, since no DNA is present to check it. Looked up from germline, CDR1 is SGHDT and CDR2 is YYEEEE. The CDR3 has 17 residues. This CDR3 is CASSLEGGVPITYEQYF.

This chain connects TRBV7-6 to TRBJ2-1; the D call of TRBD2 rests on TCRdb alone, since no DNA is present to check it. There are 18 residues in the CDR3. In germline, CDR1 is SGHVS, CDR2 FNYEAQ. CDR3 in amino acids: CASSQLAWEAPSYNEQFF. The full variable domain, rest sourced from reference TRBV7-6 and TRBJ2-1, is GAGVSQSPRYKVTKRGQDVALRCDPISGHVSLYWYRQALGQGPEFLTYFNYEAQQDKSGLPNDRFSAERPEGSISTLTIQRTEQRDSAMYRCASSQLAWEAPSYNEQFFGPGTRLTVL.

The genes are TRBV20-1 and TRBJ1-2; lacking DNA, the TRBD1 call made by TCRdb goes unchecked. CDR1 and CDR2 (germline): DFQATT, SNEGSKA (reference sequence). The CDR3 runs 14 residues. The CDR3 region is CSARDRGSNYGYTF.

The J gene is TRBJ2-7, the V gene TRBV20-1; the D gene TCRdb calls, TRBD1, cannot be checked with no DNA. The CDR3 loop spans 15 amino acids. CDR1 and CDR2 (germline): DFQATT, SNEGSKA (reference sequence). CDR3 region: CSARDRAGGAYEQYF.

The J gene is TRBJ2-3, the V gene TRBV9; the D gene TCRdb calls, TRBD2, cannot be checked with no DNA. Germline CDR1 reads SGDLS; CDR2 reads YYNGEE. The CDR3 runs to 16 residues. The CDR3 here is CASSAGIAETTDTQYF.

The chain combines TRBV3-1 with TRBJ1-2. CDR3 size: 16 residues. Germline V lookup: CDR1 LGHDT, CDR2 YNNKEL (reference sequence). The CDR3 here is CASSQVSGRANYGYTF.

The chain combines TRBV3-1 with TRBJ2-3; there is no DNA to check the TCRdb D call of TRBD1. Germline V gives CDR1 LGHDT, CDR2 YNNKEL (reference sequence). This CDR3 region has 15 residues. The CDR3 here is CASTVGRTSGDTQYF.

The V and J genes are TRBV4-3 and TRBJ1-4. The germline gives CDR1 LGHNA, CDR2 YSLEER. The CDR3 consists of 20 residues. The CDR3 loop reads CASSQDPRDPPDIFNEKLFF.

The rearrangement links TRBV20-1 to TRBJ2-1; TCRdb outputs TRBD1, but without DNA this stays unchecked. CDR1 is DFQATT, CDR2 SNEGSKA, per germline (reference sequence). The CDR3 sequence is 15 residues long. CDR3 sequence reads: CSANTLAGVYNEQFF.

This chain's CDR3 is CASSQDRGGGQPQHF. V and J are TRBV4-2 and TRBJ1-5. CDR3 length: 15 amino acids. Germline V lookup: CDR1 LGHNA, CDR2 YNFKEQ.

The chain employs TRBV25-1 and TRBJ1-5; the D gene TCRdb calls, TRBD1, cannot be checked with no DNA. Germline V lookup: CDR1 MGHDK, CDR2 SYGVNS. The CDR3 is 15 amino acids. CDR3 protein: CASSESAQGNQPQHF.

V usage is TRBV3-1 and J usage is TRBJ2-1; there is no DNA to check the TCRdb D call of TRBD2. Per germline, CDR1 LGHDT and CDR2 YNNKEL (reference sequence). The CDR3 loop spans 16 amino acids. The CDR3 is CASSQVGLAGGDEQFF.

The chain recombines TRBV7-2 with TRBJ2-7; TCRdb's D call of TRBD1 is untestable without DNA. Germline-derived CDR1 and CDR2 are SGHTA and FQGNSA. The CDR3 has 14 amino acids. This CDR3 reads CASSIRTGGYEQYF. The entire variable domain, with the rest obtained from reference TRBV7-2 and TRBJ2-7, is as follows: GAGVSQSPSNKVTEKGKDVELRCDPISGHTALYWYRQSLGQGLEFLIYFQGNSAPDKSGLPSDRFSAERTGGSVSTLTIQRTQQEDSAVYLCASSIRTGGYEQYFGPGTRLTVT.

J is TRBJ1-5 and V is TRBV20-1; TCRdb selects TRBD1, and the lack of DNA leaves this call unchecked. The CDR3 sequence is 13 residues long. Germline loops: CDR1 DFQATT, CDR2 SNEGSKA (reference sequence). This CDR3 is CSLGQGYNQPQHF.

The gene calls are TRBV12-3 or TRBV12-4 and TRBJ1-5. The CDR3 spans 12 residues. The CDR3 here is CASSQRNQPQHF.

V and J are TRBV7-9 and TRBJ2-7; checking the TCRdb D call of TRBD2 is not possible without DNA. The germline gives CDR1 SEHNR, CDR2 FQNEAQ (reference sequence). There are 15 residues in the CDR3. CDR3 in amino acids: CASSEKPGLVYEQYF.

The chain has TRBV14 and TRBJ2-2; checking the TCRdb D call of TRBD1 is not possible without DNA. The germline gives CDR1 SGHDN, CDR2 FVKESK. The CDR3 is made up of 17 amino acids. CDR3 loop: CASSQIPGPLGTGELFF.

The V call is TRBV10-3, the J call TRBJ2-5. The germline CDR1 and CDR2 sequences are ENHRY and SYGVKD. This CDR3 is 14 amino acids long. This CDR3 is CAISALWTQETQYF.

V usage is TRBV7-9 and J usage is TRBJ2-2; TCRdb lists TRBD1, though no DNA is available to test this call. The CDR3 runs 16 residues. Germline V gives CDR1 SEHNR, CDR2 FQNEAQ (reference sequence). CDR3 protein: CASSLSQGWNTGELFF. Full variable domain (missing parts from reference TRBV7-9 and TRBJ2-2): DTGVSQNPRHKITKRGQNVTFRCDPISEHNRLYWYRQTLGQGPEFLTYFQNEAQLEKSRLLSDRFSAERPKGSFSTLEIQRTEQGDSAMYLCASSLSQGWNTGELFFGEGSRLTVL.

V usage is TRBV20-1 and J usage is TRBJ2-7; no DNA is available, so the TRBD2 call from TCRdb remains unchecked. The CDR3 is 14 residues long. The germline gives CDR1 DFQATT, CDR2 SNEGSKA (reference sequence). The CDR3 protein is CSARSPGTFYEQYF.

V usage is TRBV4-2 and J usage is TRBJ2-5; without DNA, the TCRdb call of TRBD2 cannot be checked. The CDR3 contains 15 residues. Germline CDR1 reads LGHNA; CDR2 reads YNFKEQ. The CDR3 protein is CASSQAGGPDETQYF.

The V call is TRBV4-1, the J call TRBJ2-2. The CDR3 is 13 amino acids. Germline V gene data show CDR1 as MGHRA and CDR2 as YSYEKL. The CDR3 reads CASSLDHTGELFF.

The chain is built from TRBV7-9 and TRBJ2-1; lacking DNA, the TRBD1 call made by TCRdb goes unchecked. Germline loops: CDR1 SEHNR, CDR2 FQNEAQ (reference sequence). The length of the CDR3 is 14 residues. The CDR3 loop is CASSQDRGFNEQFF.